Sequencing of this TCR beta chain was carried out in a study of a mutant IDH1 vaccine in newly diagnosed glioma listed by TCRdb under 2021. Describing the broader study: Vaccination was initiated 4-6 weeks after radiotherapy alone, or concurrently with temozolomide cycles in the chemotherapy-containing groups. Six visits were used for peripheral blood collection: V03 (baseline), V05, V07, V10, V12 and V13. Of the roughly 34 treated patients, approximately 62% were male and approximately 40% were female, and the mean age was 40.4 years. The week-35 safety follow-up took place at visit V12, and the week-47 end of study took place at visit V13. For exploratory analyses, longitudinal TCRB deep sequencing was carried out in about 25 treated patients wherever samples were available. Prior to enrollment, standard therapy consisting of radiotherapy alone, temozolomide alone, or radiochemotherapy with temozolomide had been administered to patients, with the combination being received by most patients.

The V end loses 11 bases and the J end loses 1 base, and a stretch of 11 bases separates them. The CDR3 contains 12 residues, cysteine and phenylalanine counted. The DNA shown is the 36-base CDR3, in frame from base 1. As encoded in the germline V gene, CDR1 is MNHNS while CDR2 is SASEGT. Note on this clone: What this receptor recognizes is not known. Per-base qualities were not stored, and no clone one base away is much larger.

The time point label, as the study defines it: week 47, end of study. Every vaccine dose consisted of 300 ug of a 20-mer mutant IDH1 peptide in Montanide, administered subcutaneously together with topical imiquimod. Patients were given eight vaccinations, in weeks 1, 3, 5, 7, 11, 15, 19 and 23, which matched visits V03 through V10. All donors had newly diagnosed IDH1-mutant astrocytomas of WHO grade 3 or 4 that showed loss of nuclear ATRX. The samples were drawn from NOA16, a multicentre, single-arm, open-label phase I trial in Germany that tested a mutant IDH1 peptide vaccine in humans for the first time. Genomic DNA for TCRB sequencing was extracted from EDTA blood using the DNeasy Blood and Tissue Kit. The library was generated by the immunoSEQ multiplex PCR assay. The hsTCRB Kit was used according to the manufacturer's protocol to amplify rearranged TCR beta chain sequences. An Illumina MiSeq was used to sequence the TCRB libraries. As for the original processing: Demultiplexing, trimming and gene mapping were performed with the kit vendor's proprietary platform. Imported from immuneACCESS, the table was reduced by TCRdb to in-frame sequences with V and J called. These copies leave out some clones; in studies compared against another copy, an unresolved V gene accounts for under half, and the cause of the remainder is not known. V and J calls and clone size follow that table, whereas D and trimming were derived from the DNA. The sample table shows fewer than 70,000 clones, and around 83% are seen once. The ten largest make up 3.8% of the sample.

The study at large found these results: Immune responses induced by the vaccine were seen in roughly 92% of patients across multiple MHC alleles. The authors noted that analyses of patient blood samples could not be reproduced because of sample limitations. No apparent relationship was observed between pseudoprogression and alterations in the top peripheral T cell clonotypes detected by TCRB sequencing. PBMC samples for TCRB deep sequencing were selected based on availability.

This TCR was recovered from a man aged 25 to 45 with glioma. Recombination linked TRBV6-1 to TRBJ1-2; the D gene lacks a confident call. The sequencing used PBMCs, collected from a glioma patient whose treatment included an IDH1 peptide vaccine. Read as DNA, the sequence is TGTGCCTGGCGTGAAGATAACTATGGCTACACCTTC. This is translated as CAWREDNYGYTF.